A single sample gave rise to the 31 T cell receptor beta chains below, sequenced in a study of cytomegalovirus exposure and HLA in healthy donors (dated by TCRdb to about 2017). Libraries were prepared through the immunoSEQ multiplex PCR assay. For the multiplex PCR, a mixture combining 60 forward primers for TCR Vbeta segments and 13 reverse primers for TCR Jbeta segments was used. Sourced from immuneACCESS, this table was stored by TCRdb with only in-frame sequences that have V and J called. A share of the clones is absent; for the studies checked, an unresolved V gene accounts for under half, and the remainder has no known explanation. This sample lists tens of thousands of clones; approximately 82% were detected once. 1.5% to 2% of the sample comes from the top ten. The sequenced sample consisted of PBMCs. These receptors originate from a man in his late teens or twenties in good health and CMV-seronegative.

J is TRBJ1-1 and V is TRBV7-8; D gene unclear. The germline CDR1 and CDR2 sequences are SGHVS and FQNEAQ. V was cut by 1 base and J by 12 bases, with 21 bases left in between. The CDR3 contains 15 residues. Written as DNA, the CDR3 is TGTGCCAGCAGCTTAGTAAGGGCAGGCTCGAGGGAGACTTTCTTT. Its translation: CASSLVRAGSRETFF.

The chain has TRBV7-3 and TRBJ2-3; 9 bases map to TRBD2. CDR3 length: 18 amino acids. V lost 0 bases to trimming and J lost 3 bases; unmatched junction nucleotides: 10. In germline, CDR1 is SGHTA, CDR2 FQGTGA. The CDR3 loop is CASSLTPVSGGMTDTQYF. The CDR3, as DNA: TGTGCCAGCAGCTTAACGCCGGTTAGCGGGGGAATGACAGATACGCAGTATTTT.

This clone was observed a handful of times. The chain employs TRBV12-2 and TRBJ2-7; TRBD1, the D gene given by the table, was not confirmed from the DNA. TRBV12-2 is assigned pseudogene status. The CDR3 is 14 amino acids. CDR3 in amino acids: CASRWTGSPYEQYF. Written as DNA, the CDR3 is TGTGCAAGTCGCTGGACAGGGTCCCCCTACGAGCAGTACTTC.

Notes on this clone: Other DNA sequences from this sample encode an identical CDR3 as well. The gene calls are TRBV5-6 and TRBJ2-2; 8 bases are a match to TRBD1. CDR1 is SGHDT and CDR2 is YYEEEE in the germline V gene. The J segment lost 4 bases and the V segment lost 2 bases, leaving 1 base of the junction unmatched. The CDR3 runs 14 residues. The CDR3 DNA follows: TGTGCCAGCAGCTTTGGACAGGGCACCGGGGAGCTGTTTTTT. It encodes CASSFGQGTGELFF.

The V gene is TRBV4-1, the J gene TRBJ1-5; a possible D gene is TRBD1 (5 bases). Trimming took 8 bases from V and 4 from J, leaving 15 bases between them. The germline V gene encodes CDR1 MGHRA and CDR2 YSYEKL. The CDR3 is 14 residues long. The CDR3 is CASGGLIGNQPQHF. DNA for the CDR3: TGCGCCAGCGGGGGGTTGATAGGGAATCAGCCCCAGCATTTT.

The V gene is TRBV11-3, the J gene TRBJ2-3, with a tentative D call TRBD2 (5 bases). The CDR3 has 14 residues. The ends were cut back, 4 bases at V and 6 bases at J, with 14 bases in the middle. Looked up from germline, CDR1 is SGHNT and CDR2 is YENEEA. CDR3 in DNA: TGTGCCAGCAGCTCCGGCCGGGGAGTGGATACGCAGTATTTT. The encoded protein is CASSSGRGVDTQYF.

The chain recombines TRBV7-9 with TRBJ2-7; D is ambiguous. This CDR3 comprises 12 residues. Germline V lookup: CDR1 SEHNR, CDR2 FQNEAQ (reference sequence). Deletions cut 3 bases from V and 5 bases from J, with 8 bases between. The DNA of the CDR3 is TGTGCCAGCAGCTTCGACAAGGACGAGCAGTACTTC. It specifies CASSFDKDEQYF.

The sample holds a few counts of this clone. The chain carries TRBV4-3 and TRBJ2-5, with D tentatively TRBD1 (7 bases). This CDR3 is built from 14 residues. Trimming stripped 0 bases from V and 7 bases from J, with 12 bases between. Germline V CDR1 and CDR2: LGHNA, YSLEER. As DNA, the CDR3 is TGCGCCAGCAGCCAAGATAACAGGGGAGGGACCCAGTACTTC. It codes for CASSQDNRGGTQYF.

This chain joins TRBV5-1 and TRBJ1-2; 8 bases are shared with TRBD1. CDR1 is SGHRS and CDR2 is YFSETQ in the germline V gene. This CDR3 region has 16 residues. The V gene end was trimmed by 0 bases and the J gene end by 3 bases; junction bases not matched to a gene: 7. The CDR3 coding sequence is TGCGCCAGCAGCTTGGTCCAGGGGGCTGTCTACTATGGCTACACCTTC. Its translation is CASSLVQGAVYYGYTF.

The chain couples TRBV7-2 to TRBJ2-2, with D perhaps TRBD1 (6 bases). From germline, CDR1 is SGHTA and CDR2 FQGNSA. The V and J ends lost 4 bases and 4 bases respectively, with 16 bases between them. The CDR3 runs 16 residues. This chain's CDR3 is CASSSALRGSTGELFF. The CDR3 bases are TGTGCCAGCAGCTCGGCGTTGAGGGGGTCCACCGGGGAGCTGTTTTTT.

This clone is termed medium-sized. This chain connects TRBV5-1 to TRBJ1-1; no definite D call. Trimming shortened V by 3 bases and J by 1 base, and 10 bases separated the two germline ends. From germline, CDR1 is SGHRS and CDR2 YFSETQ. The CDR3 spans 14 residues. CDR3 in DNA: TGCGCCAGCAGCTCGAGGGCCTCGAACACTGAAGCTTTCTTT. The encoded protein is CASSSRASNTEAFF.

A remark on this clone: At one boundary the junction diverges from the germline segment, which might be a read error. The CDR3, as DNA: TGTTCCAGCAGCCCCGTCAGGGGTTCTACGGAGCAGTACTTC. Protein: CSSSPVRGSTEQYF. The V call is TRBV7-9, the J call TRBJ2-7; D might be TRBD1 (6 bases). In germline, CDR1 is SEHNR, CDR2 FQNEAQ (reference sequence). The CDR3 sequence is 14 residues long.

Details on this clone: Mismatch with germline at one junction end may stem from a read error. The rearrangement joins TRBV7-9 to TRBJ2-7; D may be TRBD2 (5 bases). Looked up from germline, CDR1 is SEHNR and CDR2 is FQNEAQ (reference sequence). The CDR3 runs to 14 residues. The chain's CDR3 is CSSSARTGTYEQYF. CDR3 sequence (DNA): TGTTCCAGCAGCGCACGGACGGGGACCTACGAGCAGTACTTC.

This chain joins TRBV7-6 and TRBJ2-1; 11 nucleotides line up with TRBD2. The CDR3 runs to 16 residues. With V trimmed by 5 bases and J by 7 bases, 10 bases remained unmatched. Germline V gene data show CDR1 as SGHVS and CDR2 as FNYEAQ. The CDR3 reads CASSTIAGGLSNEQFF. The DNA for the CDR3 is TGTGCCAGCAGCACCATAGCGGGGGGGCTTAGTAATGAGCAGTTCTTC.

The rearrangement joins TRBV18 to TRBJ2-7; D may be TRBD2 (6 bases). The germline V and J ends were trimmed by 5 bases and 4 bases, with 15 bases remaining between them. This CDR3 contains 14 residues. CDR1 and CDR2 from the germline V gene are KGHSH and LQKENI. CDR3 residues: CASSSRDSSYEQYF. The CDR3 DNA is TGTGCCAGCTCAAGCCGGGACTCTTCTTACGAGCAGTACTTC.

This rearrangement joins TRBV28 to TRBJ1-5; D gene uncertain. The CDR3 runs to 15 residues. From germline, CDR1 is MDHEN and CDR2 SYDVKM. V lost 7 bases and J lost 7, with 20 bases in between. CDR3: CASTAGQAPSQPQHF. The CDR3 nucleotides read TGTGCCAGCACTGCAGGCCAAGCACCGTCCCAGCCCCAGCATTTT.

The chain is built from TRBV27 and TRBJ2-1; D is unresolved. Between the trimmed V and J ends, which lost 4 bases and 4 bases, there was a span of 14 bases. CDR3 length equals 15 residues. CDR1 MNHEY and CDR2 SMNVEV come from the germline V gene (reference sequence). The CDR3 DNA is TGTGCCAGCAGTTACCAAGGCGGCTCATACAATGAGCAGTTCTTC. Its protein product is CASSYQGGSYNEQFF.

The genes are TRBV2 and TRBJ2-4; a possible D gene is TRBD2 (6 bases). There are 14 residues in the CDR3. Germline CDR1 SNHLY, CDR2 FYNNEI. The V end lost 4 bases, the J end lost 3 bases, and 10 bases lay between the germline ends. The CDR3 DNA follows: TGTGCCAGCAGTGCCGGGCGGGGCAAAAACATTCAGTACTTC. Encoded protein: CASSAGRGKNIQYF.

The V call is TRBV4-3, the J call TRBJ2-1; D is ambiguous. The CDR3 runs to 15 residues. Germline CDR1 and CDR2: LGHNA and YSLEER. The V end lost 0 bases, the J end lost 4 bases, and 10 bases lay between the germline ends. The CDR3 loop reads CASSQESRAYNEQFF. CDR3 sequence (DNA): TGCGCCAGCAGCCAAGAATCGCGAGCTTACAATGAGCAGTTCTTC.

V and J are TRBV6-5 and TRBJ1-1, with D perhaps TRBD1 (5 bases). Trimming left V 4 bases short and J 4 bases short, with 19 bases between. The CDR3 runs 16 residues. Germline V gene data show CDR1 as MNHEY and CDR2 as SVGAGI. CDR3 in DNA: TGTGCCAGCAGTTTGGTTCGGGTCGTCCAGGGCACTGAAGCTTTCTTT. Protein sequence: CASSLVRVVQGTEAFF.

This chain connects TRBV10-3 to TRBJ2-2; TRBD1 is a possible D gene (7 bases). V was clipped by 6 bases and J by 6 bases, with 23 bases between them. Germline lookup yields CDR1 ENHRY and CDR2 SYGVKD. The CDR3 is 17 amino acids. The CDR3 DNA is TGTGCCATCAGACCCGCGGCAGGGGGAGGATCGGCCGGGGAGCTGTTTTTT. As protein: CAIRPAAGGGSAGELFF.

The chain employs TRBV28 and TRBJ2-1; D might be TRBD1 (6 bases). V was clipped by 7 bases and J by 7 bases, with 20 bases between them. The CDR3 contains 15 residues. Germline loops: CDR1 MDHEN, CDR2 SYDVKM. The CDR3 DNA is TGTGCCAGCAACGGAGACAGGACACGAAGGAATGAGCAGTTCTTC. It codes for CASNGDRTRRNEQFF.

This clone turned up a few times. The CDR3 sequence is CASSSWTGSGTEAFF. The CDR3 bases are TGTGCCAGCAGTTCGTGGACAGGGTCGGGCACTGAAGCTTTCTTT. V is TRBV6-5 and J is TRBJ1-1, with 8 bases fitting TRBD1. The CDR3 is 15 amino acids. The V gene end was trimmed by 4 bases and the J gene end by 4 bases; junction bases not matched to a gene: 8. CDR1 and CDR2 (germline): MNHEY, SVGAGI.

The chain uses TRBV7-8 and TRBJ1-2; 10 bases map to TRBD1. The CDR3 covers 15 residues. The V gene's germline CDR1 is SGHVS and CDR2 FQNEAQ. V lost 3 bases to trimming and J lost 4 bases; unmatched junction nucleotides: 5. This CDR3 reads CASSFIDRGPYGYTF. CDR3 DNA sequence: TGTGCCAGCAGCTTTATAGACAGGGGGCCCTATGGCTACACCTTC.

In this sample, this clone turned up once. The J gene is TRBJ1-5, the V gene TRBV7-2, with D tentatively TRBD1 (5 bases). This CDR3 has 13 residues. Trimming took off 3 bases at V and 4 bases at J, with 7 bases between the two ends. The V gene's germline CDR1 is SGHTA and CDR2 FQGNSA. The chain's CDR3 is CASSLTENQPQHF. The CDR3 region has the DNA TGTGCCAGCAGCTTGACAGAAAATCAGCCCCAGCATTTT.

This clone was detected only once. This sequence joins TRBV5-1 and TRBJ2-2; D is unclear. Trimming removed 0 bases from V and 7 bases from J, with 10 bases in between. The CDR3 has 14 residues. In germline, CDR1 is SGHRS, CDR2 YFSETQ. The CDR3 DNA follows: TGCGCCAGCAGCTTGGGGCTTTATAACGGGGAGCTGTTTTTT. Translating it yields CASSLGLYNGELFF.

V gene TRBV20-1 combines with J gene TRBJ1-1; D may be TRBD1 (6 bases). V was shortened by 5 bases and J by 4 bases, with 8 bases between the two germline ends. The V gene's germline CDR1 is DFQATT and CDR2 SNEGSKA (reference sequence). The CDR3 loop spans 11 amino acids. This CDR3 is CSAQGGTEAFF. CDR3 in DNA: TGCAGTGCTCAAGGGGGCACTGAAGCTTTCTTT.

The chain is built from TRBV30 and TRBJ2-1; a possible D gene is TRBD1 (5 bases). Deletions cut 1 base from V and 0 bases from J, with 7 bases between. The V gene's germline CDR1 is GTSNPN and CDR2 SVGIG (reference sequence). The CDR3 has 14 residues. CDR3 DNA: TGTGCCTGGAGTGGGGGCTTCTCCTACAATGAGCAGTTCTTC. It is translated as CAWSGGFSYNEQFF.

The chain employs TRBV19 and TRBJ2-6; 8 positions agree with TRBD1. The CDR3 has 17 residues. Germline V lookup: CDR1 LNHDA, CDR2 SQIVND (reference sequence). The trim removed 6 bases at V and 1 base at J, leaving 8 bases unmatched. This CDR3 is CASRRGQGISGANVLTF. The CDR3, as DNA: TGTGCCAGTAGGAGAGGACAGGGAATATCTGGGGCCAACGTCCTGACTTTC.

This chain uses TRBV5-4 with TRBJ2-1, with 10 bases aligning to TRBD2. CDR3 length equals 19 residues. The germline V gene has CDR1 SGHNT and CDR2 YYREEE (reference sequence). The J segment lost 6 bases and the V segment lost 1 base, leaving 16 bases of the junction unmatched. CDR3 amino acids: CASSLYLLLASGSGNEQFF. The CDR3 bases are TGTGCCAGCAGCTTGTATCTTCTTTTGGCTAGCGGGAGTGGCAATGAGCAGTTCTTC. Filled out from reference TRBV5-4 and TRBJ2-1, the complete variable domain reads ETGVTQSPTHLIKTRGQQVTLRCSSQSGHNTVSWYQQALGQGPQFIFQYYREEENGRGNFPPRFSGLQFPNYSSELNVNALELDDSALYLCASSLYLLLASGSGNEQFFGPGTRLTVL.

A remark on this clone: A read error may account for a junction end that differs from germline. DNA for the CDR3: TGTGCCAGCAGCTTAGCACTTTCAGGACTCTCCCACGAGCAGTACTTC. Encoded protein: CASSLALSGLSHEQYF. The rearrangement links TRBV7-6 to TRBJ2-7, with a possible D match to TRBD2 (5 bases). This CDR3 has 16 amino acids. Germline CDR1 and CDR2: SGHVS and FNYEAQ. Drawing the rest from reference TRBV7-6 and TRBJ2-7, the complete variable domain is GAGVSQSPRYKVTKRGQDVALRCDPISGHVSLYWYRQALGQGPEFLTYFNYEAQQDKSGLPNDRFSAERPEGSISTLTIQRTEQRDSAMYRCASSLALSGLSHEQYFGPGTRLTVT.